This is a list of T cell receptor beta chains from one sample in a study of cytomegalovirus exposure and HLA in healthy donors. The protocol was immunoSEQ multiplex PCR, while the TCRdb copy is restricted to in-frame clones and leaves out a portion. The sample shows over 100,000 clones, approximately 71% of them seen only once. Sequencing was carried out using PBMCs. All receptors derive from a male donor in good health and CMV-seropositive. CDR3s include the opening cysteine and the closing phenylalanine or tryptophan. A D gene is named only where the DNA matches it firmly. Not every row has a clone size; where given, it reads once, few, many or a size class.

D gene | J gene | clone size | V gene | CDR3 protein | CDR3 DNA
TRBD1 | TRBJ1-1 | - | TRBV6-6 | CASRGQGYTEAFF | TGTGCCAGCAGGGGACAGGGATACACTGAAGCTTTCTTT
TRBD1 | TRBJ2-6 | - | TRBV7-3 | CASSLMGQGGSGANVLTF | TGTGCCAGCAGCTTAATGGGACAGGGAGGATCTGGGGCCAACGTCCTGACTTTC
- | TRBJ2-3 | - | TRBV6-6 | CASSYTGSDTQYF | TGTGCCAGCAGTTACACAGGGTCAGATACGCAGTATTTT
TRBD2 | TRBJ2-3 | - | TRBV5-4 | CASSKGLADLTDTQYF | TGTGCCAGCAGCAAGGGACTAGCGGATCTTACAGATACGCAGTATTTT
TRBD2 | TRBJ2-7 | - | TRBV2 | CASSEVAGTYEQYF | TGTGCCAGCAGTGAGGTAGCGGGAACCTACGAGCAGTACTTC
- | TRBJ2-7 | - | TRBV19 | CASSTGSYEQYF | TGTGCCAGTAGTACAGGCTCCTACGAGCAGTACTTC
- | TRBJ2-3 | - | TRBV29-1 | CSVVSTAGRREPQYF | TGCAGCGTTGTCTCTACGGCAGGGCGACGCGAGCCGCAGTATTTT
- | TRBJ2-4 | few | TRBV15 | CATSRDVGGTKNIQYF | TGTGCCACCAGCAGAGATGTAGGCGGTACCAAAAACATTCAGTACTTC
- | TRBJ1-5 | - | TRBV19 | CASSIQGEQPQHF | TGTGCCAGTAGTATACAAGGGGAACAGCCCCAGCATTTT
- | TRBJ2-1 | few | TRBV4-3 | CASSQGRTAYNEQFF | TGCGCCAGCAGCCAAGGTCGGACAGCCTACAATGAGCAGTTCTTC
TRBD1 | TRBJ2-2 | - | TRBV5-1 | CASSRGQGAGGELFF | TGCGCCAGCAGCAGGGGACAGGGGGCTGGCGGGGAGCTGTTTTTT
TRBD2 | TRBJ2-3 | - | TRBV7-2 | CASSSSGSFTDTQYF | TGTGCCAGCAGCTCTAGCGGGAGCTTCACAGATACGCAGTATTTT
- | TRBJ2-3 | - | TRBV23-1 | CASSQKPNTQYF | TGCGCCAGCAGTCAAAAGCCCAATACGCAGTATTTT
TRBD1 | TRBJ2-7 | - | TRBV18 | CASSNYKPGQYEQYF | TGTGCCAGCTCAAATTATAAACCGGGACAGTACGAGCAGTACTTC
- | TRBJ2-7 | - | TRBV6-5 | CASSYSTAGGYEQYF | TGTGCCAGCAGTTACTCGACAGCAGGAGGGTACGAGCAGTACTTC
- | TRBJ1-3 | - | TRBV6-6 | CASSGSVGNTIYF | TGTGCCAGCAGCGGGAGCGTCGGAAACACCATATATTTT
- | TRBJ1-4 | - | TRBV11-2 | CASSFHRMMEKLFF | TGTGCCAGCAGCTTCCACAGGATGATGGAAAAACTGTTTTTT
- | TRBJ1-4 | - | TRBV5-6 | CASSLGPGLAEKLFF | TGTGCCAGCAGCTTGGGGCCTGGGCTGGCTGAAAAACTGTTTTTT
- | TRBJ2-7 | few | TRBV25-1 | CASSESEFPHEQYF | TGTGCCAGCAGTGAATCCGAGTTCCCCCACGAGCAGTACTTC
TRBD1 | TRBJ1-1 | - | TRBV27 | CASSTTTGVTEAFF | TGTGCCAGCAGTACCACGACAGGGGTCACTGAAGCTTTCTTT
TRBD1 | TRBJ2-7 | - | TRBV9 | CASSQGTGSYEQYF | TGTGCCAGCAGCCAGGGGACAGGGAGCTACGAGCAGTACTTC
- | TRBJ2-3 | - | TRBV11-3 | CASSLSGDTQYF | TGTGCCAGCAGCTTATCGGGAGATACGCAGTATTTT
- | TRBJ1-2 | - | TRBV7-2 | CASSLLGSLAVEGYTF | TGTGCCAGCAGCTTATTAGGGAGTTTGGCGGTGGAGGGCTACACCTTC
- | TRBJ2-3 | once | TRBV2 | CASSIQRSTDTQYF | TGTGCCAGCAGTATCCAGCGGAGCACAGATACGCAGTATTTT
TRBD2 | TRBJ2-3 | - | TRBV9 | CASSVVGAGGDTQYF | TGTGCCAGCAGCGTAGTGGGAGCGGGAGGAGATACGCAGTATTTT
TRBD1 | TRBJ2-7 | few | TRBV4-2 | CASSPSVGQGAAEQYF | TGTGCCAGCAGCCCTAGTGTGGGACAGGGGGCGGCCGAGCAGTACTTC
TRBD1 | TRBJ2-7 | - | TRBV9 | CASSAGTGVPYEQYF | TGTGCCAGCAGCGCCGGGACAGGGGTCCCCTACGAGCAGTACTTC
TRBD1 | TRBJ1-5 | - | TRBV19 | CASRAGQGGNQPQHF | TGTGCCAGTAGAGCAGGACAGGGTGGCAATCAGCCCCAGCATTTT
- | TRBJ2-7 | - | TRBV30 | CAWSVSGSSYEQYF | TGTGCCTGGAGTGTATCCGGGAGCTCCTACGAGCAGTACTTC
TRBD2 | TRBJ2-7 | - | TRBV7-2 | CASSLGGTSGSPEQYF | TGTGCCAGCAGCTTAGGGGGGACTAGCGGGAGTCCTGAGCAGTACTTC
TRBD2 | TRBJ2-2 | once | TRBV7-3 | CASSPGTSGRVTGELFF | TGTGCCAGCAGCCCCGGGACTAGCGGGAGGGTCACCGGGGAGCTGTTTTTT
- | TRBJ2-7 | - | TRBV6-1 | CASSGQVQGGGPLEQYF | TGTGCCAGCAGTGGACAAGTTCAAGGGGGAGGGCCTCTCGAGCAGTACTTC
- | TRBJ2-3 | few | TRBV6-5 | CASSYLRTGSTDTQYF | TGTGCCAGCAGTTACCTTAGGACTGGTAGCACAGATACGCAGTATTTT
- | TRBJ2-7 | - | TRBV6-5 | CASSYSPTSYEQYF | TGTGCCAGCAGTTACTCTCCTACCTCCTACGAGCAGTACTTC
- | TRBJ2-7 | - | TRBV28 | CASSSASIIYEQYF | TGTGCCAGCAGTTCTGCTAGCATCATCTACGAGCAGTACTTC
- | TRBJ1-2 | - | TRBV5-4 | CASSGKWGLNYGYTF | TGTGCCAGCAGCGGGAAGTGGGGGCTTAACTATGGCTACACCTTC
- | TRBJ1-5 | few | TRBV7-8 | CASRPTENNQPQHF | TGTGCCAGCAGACCCACAGAAAACAATCAGCCCCAGCATTTT
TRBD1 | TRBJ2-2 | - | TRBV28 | CASSFLPGQGHTGELFF | TGTGCCAGCAGTTTCCTCCCCGGACAGGGACACACCGGGGAGCTGTTTTTT
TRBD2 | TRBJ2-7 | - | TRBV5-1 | CASSLVASGRGDEQYF | TGCGCCAGCAGCTTGGTCGCTAGCGGGAGGGGCGACGAGCAGTACTTC
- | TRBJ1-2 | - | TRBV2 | CASSEAGGYGGYTF | TGTGCCAGCAGTGAAGCGGGGGGGTACGGTGGCTACACCTTC
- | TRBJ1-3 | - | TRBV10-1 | CASSAGGSGGNTIYF | TGCGCCAGCAGCGCGGGTGGATCGGGGGGAAACACCATATATTTT
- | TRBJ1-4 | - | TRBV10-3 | CAISEAGATNEKLFF | TGTGCCATCAGTGAGGCGGGGGCAACTAATGAAAAACTGTTTTTT
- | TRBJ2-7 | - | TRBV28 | CASRRIQGASREQYF | TGTGCCAGCAGGCGAATACAGGGTGCATCCCGCGAGCAGTACTTC
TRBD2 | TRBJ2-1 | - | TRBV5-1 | CASSLGSGEYNEQFF | TGCGCCAGCAGCTTGGGTAGCGGGGAGTACAATGAGCAGTTCTTC
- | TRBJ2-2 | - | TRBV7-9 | CSSSLVAVNTGELFF | TGTTCCAGCAGCTTAGTCGCGGTTAACACCGGGGAGCTGTTTTTT
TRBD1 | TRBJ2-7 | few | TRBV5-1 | CASSWDRGDEQYF | TGCGCCAGCAGCTGGGACAGGGGCGACGAGCAGTACTTC
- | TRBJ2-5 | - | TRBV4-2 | CASSQGGGGKETQYF | TGTGCCAGCAGCCAAGGGGGGGGCGGGAAAGAGACCCAGTACTTC
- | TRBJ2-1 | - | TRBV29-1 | CSVASRTYNEQFF | TGCAGCGTTGCCTCGCGGACCTACAATGAGCAGTTCTTC